The subject of this entry is one T cell receptor beta chain. This sample was taken from a study of blood T cell repertoires in COVID-19. Clones were sequenced by immunoSEQ multiplex PCR, and TCRdb holds only the in-frame ones, with some missing. Among approximately 190,000 clones, less than 90% were seen once, and the ten largest hold about 3.3%. The CDR3 sequence is 13 residues long. The V and J ends lost 6 bases and 3 bases respectively, with 11 bases between them. Material: PBMCs or T cells enriched from blood (not recorded which). This rearrangement joins TRBV12-3 or TRBV12-4 to TRBJ1-2, with D possibly matching TRBD1 (6 bases). The TCR sequence derives from a woman under 40 who had been exposed to COVID-19. The CDR3 bases are TGTGCCAGCAGCCCGGGGGGGCACTATGGCTACACCTTC. Protein sequence: CASSPGGHYGYTF.